This T cell receptor beta chain was profiled in a study of T cells in Graves' hyperthyroidism and ophthalmopathy (dated by TCRdb to between 2019 and 2020). A note on the overall study: Peripheral blood was collected at initial diagnosis, before any treatment. TCR V-J signatures able to tell the groups apart were searched for in a discovery cohort of 90 to 100 patients, of whom 40 to 45 had Graves' ophthalmopathy and about 60 had stable Graves' hyperthyroidism. Prospective prediction of ophthalmopathy was tested in an independent validation cohort consisting of fewer than 20 hyperthyroidism patients and more than 15 patients who later progressed to ophthalmopathy. The roughly 100 discovery patients were randomly divided into training and test sets at a 7:3 ratio. In more than 5 Graves' hyperthyroidism patients, the study also compared T-cell repertoires from thyroid tissue with T-cell repertoires from blood. Following sampling, methimazole starting at 30 mg daily was given to hyperthyroidism patients, and high-dose intravenous methylprednisolone was given to ophthalmopathy patients. TCR Vbeta CDR3 sequencing of 130 to 150 peripheral blood samples (under 45 ophthalmopathy, roughly 72 hyperthyroidism and some 17 progressor patients) is reported in the paper.

Many counts were recorded for this clonotype. Its antigen is still unknown. Within one base of it there is no much larger clone, and no base qualities were kept. From the cysteine through the phenylalanine, the CDR3 covers 16 amino acids. The only DNA kept is the CDR3, 48 bases in frame from the first base. Via the germline V gene (reference sequence), CDR1 is GTSNPN and CDR2 SVGIG. The V and J ends are trimmed by 3 bases and 5 bases, leaving 19 bases between them. General findings and caveats noted by the study authors: In cross-validation, a model built on a 13 V-J signature told ophthalmopathy apart from stable hyperthyroidism with approximately 91% sensitivity and roughly 81% specificity, and in testing the same model reached 80%/75%. Blood samples also contained most of the expanded thyroid clonotypes (frequency above 0.001), which suggests that blood repertoires may reflect thyroid immune responses. Sample size was not statistically predetermined, and investigators were not blinded to group allocation. During validation, the model predicted progression to ophthalmopathy a median of around 6 months ahead of onset, with roughly 65% sensitivity and less than 85% specificity.

Moderately to severely active disease, a Clinical Activity Score of at least 3, a NOSPECS grade of at least 4, and a duration under 3 months were present in ophthalmopathy patients. The study excluded patients with uncontrolled infections, other autoimmune diseases, pregnancy or lactation. Diagnoses were based on clinical symptoms, serum thyroxine and TRAb, thyroid ultrasound and orbital computed tomography. PBMCs were isolated from 7.5 to 10 ml of fresh peripheral blood by Ficoll-Paque density gradient centrifugation. Total RNA was extracted using Trizol reagent, and RNA quality was assessed on an Agilent 2100 Bioanalyzer. The TCR beta CDR3 regions were amplified from RNA transcripts. A first-round RT-PCR of the TCR CDR3 used the HTBI primer set with the Qiagen OneStep RT-PCR kit. A second multiplex PCR round built the libraries, followed by size selection and purification. Libraries were sequenced paired-end with 100 bp reads on an Illumina HiSeq2000. The study's own analysis went as follows. SOAPnuke was used to process the raw data, throwing out any read that contained adapters or uncalled bases, had a mean Phred below 15, or lacked an exact constant-primer or identifier match. High-quality paired reads were merged using COPE v1.2.5, and each unique nucleotide sequence was defined as a clonotype. MiTCR v1.1 was used to align clonotypes to the IMGT TRBV, TRBD and TRBJ reference segments. The analysis was restricted to V-J combinations with a frequency above 0.0001, which together covered around 99% of the repertoires. A TCS score was defined as the ratio of F50 (clonal expansion) to E x V (chaos), with BLOSUM62-based TCRdist applied between CDR3 peptides within each V-J. Welch's t-statistics and random forest reduced around 550 V-J features to roughly 13, which were used in a naive Bayes classifier (R e1071). The raw public data were reprocessed by TCRdb itself: fastp quality trimming at Q25, MiXCR clonotype calling, in-frame beta chains only. Identical CDR3 proteins give one entry, which carries the most common genes and DNA. The V and J calls and clone size come from TCRdb's table, not from the authors' own analysis. This sample is represented by about half a million distinct CDR3 sequences; just under 20% of them were singletons. The ten largest account for about half of the sample.

Specimen: blood. The clonotype was recovered from a middle-aged man with Graves' ophthalmopathy. The chain links TRBV30 with TRBJ2-2; the D call could be TRBD1 or TRBD2, with each sharing 5 bases. The nucleotides read TGTGCCTGGAGGGTTGGGGCCGATTGGAGGACCGGGGAGCTGTTTTTT. The resulting protein is CAWRVGADWRTGELFF. The CDR3 plus the reference TRBV30 and TRBJ2-2 genes for the other parts give the full variable domain: SQTIHQWPATLVQPVGSPLSLECTVEGTSNPNLYWYRQAAGRGLQLLFYSVGIGQISSEVPQNLSASRPQDRQFILSSKKLLLSDSGFYLCAWRVGADWRTGELFFGEGSRLTVL.